This TCR beta chain was obtained from a study of T cell changes during pregnancy in multiple sclerosis. The table came from immunoSEQ multiplex PCR; TCRdb's copy has only in-frame clones and leaves some out. The sample holds 38,000 or so clones; roughly 93% are singletons and the top ten take approximately 0.44%. J lost 2 bases, V lost 3 bases, and 10 bases had no gene match. This CDR3 contains 17 residues. The germline gives CDR1 WNHNN, CDR2 SYGVQD (reference sequence). Source: CD4+ T cells from peripheral blood mononuclear cells, taken in the first trimester of pregnancy. The chain has TRBV10-1 and TRBJ2-7, with 10 bases identical to TRBD2. The TCR was taken from a female donor with multiple sclerosis, enrolled in a pregnancy study. CDR3 nucleotide sequence: TGCGCCAGCAGTGACTACGCACAAGCGGGAGGGCCCTACGAGCAGTACTTC. It codes for CASSDYAQAGGPYEQYF.